The subject of this entry is one T cell receptor beta chain. Compared with germline, one end of the junction differs, possibly owing to a read error. The data belong to a study of blood T cells in healthy people across ages. Study background: Template-switching capture recovered about one barcoded beta molecule per two T cells.

Next came a second PCR, run for about 6 to 12 cycles, which used a sample-barcoded 5' primer along with a J-beta primer mix. One entry per CDR3 protein results from TCRdb running MiXCR on the 5' RACE reads. The sample carries around 1,600,000 distinct CDR3 sequences, approximately 43% recorded once. The CDR3 length is 13 residues. The chain has TRBV12-3 or TRBV12-4 and TRBJ1-1; D might be TRBD1 (5 bases). The source is a woman under 30 in good health. Source material: blood. The CDR3 DNA follows: TGCGCCAGCAGTGCAGCGACAGCTTTTGAAGCTTTCTTT. This gives the protein CASSAATAFEAFF.